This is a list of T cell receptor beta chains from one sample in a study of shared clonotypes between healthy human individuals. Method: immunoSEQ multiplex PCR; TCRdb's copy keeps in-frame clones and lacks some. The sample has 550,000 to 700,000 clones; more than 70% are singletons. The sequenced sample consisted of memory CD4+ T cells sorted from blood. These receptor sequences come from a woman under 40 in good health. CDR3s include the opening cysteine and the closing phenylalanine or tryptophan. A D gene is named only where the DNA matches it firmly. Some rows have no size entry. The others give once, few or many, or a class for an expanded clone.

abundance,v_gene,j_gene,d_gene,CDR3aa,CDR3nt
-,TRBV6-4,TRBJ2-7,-,CASSDSSGGRKLPEQYF,TGTGCCAGCAGTGACTCGAGCGGTGGGAGGAAACTCCCCGAGCAGTACTTC
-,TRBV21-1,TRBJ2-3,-,CASSKGHYPTQYF,TGTGCCAGCAGCAAAGGTCACTATCCGACGCAGTATTTT
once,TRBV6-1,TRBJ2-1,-,CASSERWFADNEQFF,TGTGCCAGCAGTGAACGTTGGTTCGCGGACAATGAGCAGTTCTTC
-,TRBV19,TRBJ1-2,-,CASKTEPSYGYTF,TGTGCCAGTAAGACCGAGCCCTCCTATGGCTACACCTTC
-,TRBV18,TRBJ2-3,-,CASSPLGGTDTQYF,TGTGCCAGCTCACCACTAGGGGGCACAGATACGCAGTATTTT
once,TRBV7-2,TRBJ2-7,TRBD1,CASSWGRTGYEQYF,TGTGCCAGCAGCTGGGGCCGGACAGGCTACGAGCAGTACTTC
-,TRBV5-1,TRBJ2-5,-,CASSFPGRETQYF,TGCGCCAGCAGCTTTCCGGGGAGGGAGACCCAGTACTTC
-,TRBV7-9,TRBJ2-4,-,CASSPGLYTAKNIQYF,TGTGCCAGCAGCCCAGGACTATACACAGCCAAAAACATTCAGTACTTC
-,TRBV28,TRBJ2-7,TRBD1,CASSIYRGEISGEQYF,TGTGCCAGCAGTATTTACAGGGGGGAAATATCGGGCGAGCAGTACTTC
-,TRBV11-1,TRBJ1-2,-,CASSLRGYGYTF,TGTGCCAGCAGCTTGCGGGGATATGGCTACACCTTC
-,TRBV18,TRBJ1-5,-,CASSPTANQPQHF,TGTGCCAGCTCTCCGACAGCTAATCAGCCCCAGCATTTT
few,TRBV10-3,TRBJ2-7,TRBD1,CAISGDRGLSYEQYF,TGTGCCATCAGTGGCGACAGGGGTCTTTCCTACGAGCAGTACTTC
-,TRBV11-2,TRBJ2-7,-,CASSPIRRRSPTYEQYF,TGTGCCAGCAGCCCCATTCGGCGTAGGAGTCCAACCTACGAGCAGTACTTC
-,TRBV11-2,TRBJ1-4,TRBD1,CASSGGQGDRKLFF,TGTGCCAGCAGCGGGGGACAGGGGGATCGGAAACTGTTTTTT
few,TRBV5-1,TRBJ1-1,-,CASSLTSGVNTEAFF,TGCGCCAGCAGCTTGACCTCGGGAGTGAACACTGAAGCTTTCTTT
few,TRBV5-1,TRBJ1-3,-,CASSLNPGEYGNTIYF,TGCGCCAGCAGCTTGAACCCAGGGGAGTACGGAAACACCATATATTTT
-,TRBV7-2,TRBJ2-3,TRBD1,CASSTTGVDTQYF,TGTGCCAGCAGCACAACAGGGGTAGATACGCAGTATTTT
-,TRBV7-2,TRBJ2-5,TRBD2,CASSRTSGKETQYF,TGTGCCAGCAGCCGGACTAGCGGGAAAGAGACCCAGTACTTC
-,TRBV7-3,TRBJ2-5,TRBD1,CASSSGQDAETQYF,TGTGCCAGCAGCTCCGGACAGGATGCAGAGACCCAGTACTTC
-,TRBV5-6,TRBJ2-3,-,CASSLRLGTTQYF,TGTGCCAGCAGCTTAAGACTAGGGACTACGCAGTATTTT
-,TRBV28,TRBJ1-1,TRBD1,CASSLDRWDRVNTEAFF,TGTGCCAGCAGTTTGGATCGGTGGGACAGGGTGAACACTGAAGCTTTCTTT
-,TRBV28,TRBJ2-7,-,CASSLLPETGEQYF,TGTGCCAGCAGTTTACTCCCTGAGACAGGTGAGCAGTACTTC
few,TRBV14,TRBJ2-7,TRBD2,CASSAGVRSYEQYF,TGTGCCAGCAGCGCGGGAGTCCGATCCTACGAGCAGTACTTC
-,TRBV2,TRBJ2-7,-,CASSEMSGATPYEQYF,TGTGCCAGCAGTGAAATGTCGGGGGCGACCCCCTACGAGCAGTACTTC
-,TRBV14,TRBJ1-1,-,CASSQGQETEAFF,TGTGCCAGCAGCCAAGGGCAAGAGACTGAAGCTTTCTTT
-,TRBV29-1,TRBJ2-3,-,CSVAGTRSTDTQYF,TGCAGCGTTGCTGGAACCAGGAGCACAGATACGCAGTATTTT
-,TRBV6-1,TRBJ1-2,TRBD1,CASSEALQQGRSYTF,TGTGCCAGCAGTGAAGCGCTTCAACAGGGGAGAAGCTACACCTTC
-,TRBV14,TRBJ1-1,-,CASSLGLSMNTEAFF,TGTGCCAGCAGCCTCGGACTGAGTATGAACACTGAAGCTTTCTTT
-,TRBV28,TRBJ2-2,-,CASSYTGLTGRGTGELFF,TGTGCCAGCAGTTATACGGGTTTGACAGGTCGGGGTACCGGGGAGCTGTTTTTT
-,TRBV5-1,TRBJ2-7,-,CASSPSGDSYEQYF,TGCGCCAGCAGCCCTTCGGGGGACTCCTACGAGCAGTACTTC
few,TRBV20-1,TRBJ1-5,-,CSASRTNQHF,TGCAGTGCTAGTCGAACTAACCAGCATTTT